One and the same sample provided the 17 T cell receptor beta chains below, sequenced in a study of human T cells and chemical hapten exposure. The time point was: patch test 3, about 24 weeks after DPC sensitization. Indicated treatment: therapeutic diphenylcyclopropenone sensitization with weekly scalp DPC. Using its own MiXCR run on the RACE reads, TCRdb lists one record per CDR3 protein. Of tens of thousands of distinct CDR3 sequences in the sample, over 10% are singletons; the top ten hold roughly 2.3%. Sequencing was performed on whole blood, taken in connection with sensitization to the hapten diphenylcyclopropenone (DPC). The receptors originated from a man aged 30 to 39 with alopecia areata. Some clones in this sample may be carry-over from other donors' samples.

This chain uses TRBV2 with TRBJ1-1, with D hard to call. CDR1 and CDR2 from the germline V gene are SNHLY and FYNNEI. This CDR3 is 13 amino acids long. With 3 bases removed from V and 3 bases from J, the gap between germline ends came to 8 bases. CDR3 coding DNA: TGTGCCAGCAGTGATTACGGTTACACTGAAGCTTTCTTT. Its translation: CASSDYGYTEAFF.

Only a few counts were recorded for this clonotype. The chain joins TRBV27 to TRBJ2-3; TRBD2 matches at 8 bases. Trimming removed 5 bases from V and 0 bases from J; junction bases left unmatched: 7. Germline-derived CDR1 and CDR2 are MNHEY and SMNVEV (reference sequence). The CDR3 covers 16 residues. The CDR3 here is CASSLWGGGSTDTQYF. The CDR3 DNA reads as TGTGCCAGCAGTCTCTGGGGCGGGGGGAGCACAGATACGCAGTATTTT.

This clonotype has a count of ten or more. J is TRBJ1-1 and V is TRBV11-1; unclear D gene. CDR3 length equals 14 residues. V lost 0 bases and J 1 base, leaving 6 bases between the germline ends. Germline loops: CDR1 SGHAT, CDR2 FQDESV (reference sequence). Written as DNA, the CDR3 is TGTGCCAGCAGCTTAGCAGAGGGGAACACTGAAGCTTTCTTT. Encoded protein: CASSLAEGNTEAFF.

This clonotype appeared many times. This chain connects TRBV21-1 to TRBJ2-3; the D call in the table, TRBD2, was not verified against the DNA. TRBV21-1 is deemed a pseudogene. The length of the CDR3 is 22 residues. The CDR3 region has the DNA TGTGCCAGCAGCAAAGAGACCCATCTAGCGGGGGCCCTTAGAACTAGCACAGATACGCAGTATTTT. Its translation is CASSKETHLAGALRTSTDTQYF.

This clonotype occurred many times. The chain combines TRBV11-1 with TRBJ1-1, with a possible D match to TRBD1 (5 bases). The germline gives CDR1 SGHAT, CDR2 FQDESV (reference sequence). Trimming shortened V by 5 bases and J by 5 bases, and 12 bases separated the two germline ends. The CDR3 covers 13 residues. The CDR3 DNA reads TGTGCCAGCAGCCTAGGGACTTTTACTGAAGCTTTCTTT. Its protein is CASSLGTFTEAFF.

The V gene is TRBV3-1, the J gene TRBJ1-5; D may be TRBD1 (6 bases). The CDR3 runs to 14 residues. V lost 4 bases to trimming and J lost 3 bases, with 10 bases between them. Germline V gives CDR1 LGHDT, CDR2 YNNKEL (reference sequence). This chain's CDR3 is CASSRGTPNQPQHF. CDR3 nucleotides: TGTGCCAGCAGCCGAGGGACACCCAATCAGCCCCAGCATTTT.

This sequence joins TRBV15 and TRBJ2-7, with TRBD1 matching 9 bases. Germline V lookup: CDR1 LNHNV, CDR2 YYDKDF (reference sequence). The CDR3 has 15 residues. V dropped 6 bases and J dropped 3; count of bases not matched to a gene: 9. Here the CDR3 DNA reads TGTGCCACCAGTGTTAAACAGGGGGCTATCTACGAGCAGTACTTC. It translates to CATSVKQGAIYEQYF.

Points on this clonotype: A much larger clonotype is one base distant, so this may be a read error. The CDR3 nucleotides are TGTGCCAGCACTGGGGTCACGGGGCAGCCCCAGCATTTT. It codes for CASTGVTGQPQHF. The J gene is TRBJ1-5, the V gene TRBV7-9; D call uncertain. V lost 7 bases, J lost 7 bases, and 14 bases lay in between. CDR1 and CDR2 from the germline V gene are SEHNR and FQNEAQ (reference sequence). The CDR3 spans 13 residues. The full variable domain, its missing parts supplied by reference TRBV7-9 and TRBJ1-5, is DTGVSQNPRHKITKRGQNVTFRCDPISEHNRLYWYRQTLGQGPEFLTYFQNEAQLEKSRLLSDRFSAERPKGSFSTLEIQRTEQGDSAMYLCASTGVTGQPQHFGDGTRLSIL.

The V and J genes are TRBV6-5 and TRBJ2-1; 14 bases agree with TRBD2. V lost 5 bases and J lost 7; bases outside the gene matches: 10. The CDR3 extends over 17 amino acids. Germline V gene sequence: CDR1 MNHEY, CDR2 SVGAGI. The CDR3: CASSARLAGGWANEQFF. Here the CDR3 DNA reads TGTGCCAGCAGTGCCCGACTAGCGGGGGGGTGGGCAAATGAGCAGTTCTTC.

The chain links TRBV29-1 to TRBJ1-2; D is ambiguous. V was clipped by 6 bases and J by 2 bases, with 4 bases between them. Germline V gives CDR1 SQVTM, CDR2 ANQGSEA. This CDR3 has 10 residues. DNA for the CDR3: TGCAGCGTCGACAACTATGGCTACACCTTC. Translated, it gives CSVDNYGYTF.

The rearrangement links TRBV7-2 to TRBJ2-5; no clear D. V dropped 6 bases and J dropped 2 bases, with 10 bases sitting between them. The CDR3 consists of 13 residues. In germline, CDR1 is SGHTA, CDR2 FQGNSA. The CDR3 DNA is TGTGCCAGCAGTCTCCTGGAACAAGAGACCCAGTACTTC. As protein: CASSLLEQETQYF.

This clonotype was observed a handful of times. This chain joins TRBV9 and TRBJ1-1; D gene unclear. Germline loops: CDR1 SGDLS, CDR2 YYNGEE. Trimming removed 3 bases at V and 2 bases at J, with 8 bases between. This CDR3 is built from 13 residues. The CDR3 region has the DNA TGTGCCAGCAGCGCCACAGTTAACACTGAAGCTTTCTTT. Its protein is CASSATVNTEAFF.

This clonotype was found many times. V is TRBV20-1 and J is TRBJ1-5, with no clear D. CDR3 length: 12 residues. Trimming cost V 3 bases and J 4 bases, with 7 bases left between them. CDR1 DFQATT and CDR2 SNEGSKA come from the germline V gene (reference sequence). The DNA for the CDR3 is TGCAGTGCTAGGGGTACAAATCAGCCCCAGCATTTT. This gives the protein CSARGTNQPQHF.

V gene TRBV7-9 combines with J gene TRBJ2-3, with D maybe TRBD2 (6 bases). The germline gives CDR1 SEHNR, CDR2 FQNEAQ (reference sequence). Trimming removed 3 bases at V and 4 bases at J, with 8 bases between. The CDR3 sequence is 13 residues long. The chain's CDR3 is CASSFGGPDTQYF. The DNA of the CDR3 is TGTGCCAGCAGCTTCGGGGGACCAGATACGCAGTATTTT.

Only a few counts were recorded for this clonotype. The chain links TRBV29-1 to TRBJ1-4, with TRBD1 as a possible D gene (6 bases). Germline-derived CDR1 and CDR2 are SQVTM and ANQGSEA. This CDR3 contains 16 residues. The ends were cut back, 5 bases at V and 3 bases at J, with 19 bases in the middle. CDR3 sequence reads: CSVNIQGKTSNEKLFF. In DNA form, the CDR3 reads TGCAGCGTTAACATACAGGGTAAAACCTCTAATGAAAAACTGTTTTTT.

There are many counts of this clonotype. The rearrangement joins TRBV19 to TRBJ1-4, with no clear D. The germline V gene encodes CDR1 LNHDA and CDR2 SQIVND (reference sequence). CDR3 length: 13 amino acids. Trimming removed 5 bases at V and 5 bases at J, with 9 bases between. This CDR3 reads CASSVTRNEKLFF. The CDR3 region has the DNA TGTGCCAGTAGTGTAACAAGAAATGAAAAACTGTTTTTT.

The genes are TRBV11-2 and TRBJ2-2; TRBD1 is a possible D gene (5 bases). CDR1 SGHAT and CDR2 FQNNGV come from the germline V gene. V lost 5 bases and J 5 bases, leaving 12 bases between the germline ends. The CDR3 runs 14 residues. The CDR3 coding sequence is TGTGCCAGCAGCCCCTATACAGGAACCGGGGAGCTGTTTTTT. Protein product: CASSPYTGTGELFF. Filled out from reference TRBV11-2 and TRBJ2-2, the complete variable domain reads EAGVAQSPRYKIIEKRQSVAFWCNPISGHATLYWYQQILGQGPKLLIQFQNNGVVDDSQLPKDRFSAERLKGVDSTLKIQPAKLEDSAVYLCASSPYTGTGELFFGEGSRLTVL.